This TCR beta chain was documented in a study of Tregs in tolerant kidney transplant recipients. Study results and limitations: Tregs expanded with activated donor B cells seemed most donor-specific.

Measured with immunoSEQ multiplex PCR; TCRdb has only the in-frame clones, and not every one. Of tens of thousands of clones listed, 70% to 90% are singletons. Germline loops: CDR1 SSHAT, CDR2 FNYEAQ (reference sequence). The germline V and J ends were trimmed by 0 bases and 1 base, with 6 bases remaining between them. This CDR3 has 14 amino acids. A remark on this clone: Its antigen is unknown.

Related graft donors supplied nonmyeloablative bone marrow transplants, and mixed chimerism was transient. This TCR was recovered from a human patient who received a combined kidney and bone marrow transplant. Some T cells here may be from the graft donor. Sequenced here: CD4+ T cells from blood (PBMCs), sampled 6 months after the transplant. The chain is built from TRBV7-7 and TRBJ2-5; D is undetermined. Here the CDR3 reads CASSLANSQETQYF. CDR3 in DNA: TGTGCCAGCAGCTTAGCAAACAGCCAAGAGACCCAGTACTTC.